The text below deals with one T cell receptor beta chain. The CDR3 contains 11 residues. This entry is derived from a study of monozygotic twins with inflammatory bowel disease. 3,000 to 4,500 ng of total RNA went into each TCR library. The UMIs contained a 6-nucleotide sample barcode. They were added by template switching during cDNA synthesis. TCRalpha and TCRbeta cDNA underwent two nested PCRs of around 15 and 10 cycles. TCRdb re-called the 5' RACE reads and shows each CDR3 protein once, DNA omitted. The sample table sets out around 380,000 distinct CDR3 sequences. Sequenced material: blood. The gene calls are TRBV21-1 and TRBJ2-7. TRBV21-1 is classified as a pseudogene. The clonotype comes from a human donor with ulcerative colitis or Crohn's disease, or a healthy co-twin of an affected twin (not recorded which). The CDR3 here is CASSKDGEQYF.